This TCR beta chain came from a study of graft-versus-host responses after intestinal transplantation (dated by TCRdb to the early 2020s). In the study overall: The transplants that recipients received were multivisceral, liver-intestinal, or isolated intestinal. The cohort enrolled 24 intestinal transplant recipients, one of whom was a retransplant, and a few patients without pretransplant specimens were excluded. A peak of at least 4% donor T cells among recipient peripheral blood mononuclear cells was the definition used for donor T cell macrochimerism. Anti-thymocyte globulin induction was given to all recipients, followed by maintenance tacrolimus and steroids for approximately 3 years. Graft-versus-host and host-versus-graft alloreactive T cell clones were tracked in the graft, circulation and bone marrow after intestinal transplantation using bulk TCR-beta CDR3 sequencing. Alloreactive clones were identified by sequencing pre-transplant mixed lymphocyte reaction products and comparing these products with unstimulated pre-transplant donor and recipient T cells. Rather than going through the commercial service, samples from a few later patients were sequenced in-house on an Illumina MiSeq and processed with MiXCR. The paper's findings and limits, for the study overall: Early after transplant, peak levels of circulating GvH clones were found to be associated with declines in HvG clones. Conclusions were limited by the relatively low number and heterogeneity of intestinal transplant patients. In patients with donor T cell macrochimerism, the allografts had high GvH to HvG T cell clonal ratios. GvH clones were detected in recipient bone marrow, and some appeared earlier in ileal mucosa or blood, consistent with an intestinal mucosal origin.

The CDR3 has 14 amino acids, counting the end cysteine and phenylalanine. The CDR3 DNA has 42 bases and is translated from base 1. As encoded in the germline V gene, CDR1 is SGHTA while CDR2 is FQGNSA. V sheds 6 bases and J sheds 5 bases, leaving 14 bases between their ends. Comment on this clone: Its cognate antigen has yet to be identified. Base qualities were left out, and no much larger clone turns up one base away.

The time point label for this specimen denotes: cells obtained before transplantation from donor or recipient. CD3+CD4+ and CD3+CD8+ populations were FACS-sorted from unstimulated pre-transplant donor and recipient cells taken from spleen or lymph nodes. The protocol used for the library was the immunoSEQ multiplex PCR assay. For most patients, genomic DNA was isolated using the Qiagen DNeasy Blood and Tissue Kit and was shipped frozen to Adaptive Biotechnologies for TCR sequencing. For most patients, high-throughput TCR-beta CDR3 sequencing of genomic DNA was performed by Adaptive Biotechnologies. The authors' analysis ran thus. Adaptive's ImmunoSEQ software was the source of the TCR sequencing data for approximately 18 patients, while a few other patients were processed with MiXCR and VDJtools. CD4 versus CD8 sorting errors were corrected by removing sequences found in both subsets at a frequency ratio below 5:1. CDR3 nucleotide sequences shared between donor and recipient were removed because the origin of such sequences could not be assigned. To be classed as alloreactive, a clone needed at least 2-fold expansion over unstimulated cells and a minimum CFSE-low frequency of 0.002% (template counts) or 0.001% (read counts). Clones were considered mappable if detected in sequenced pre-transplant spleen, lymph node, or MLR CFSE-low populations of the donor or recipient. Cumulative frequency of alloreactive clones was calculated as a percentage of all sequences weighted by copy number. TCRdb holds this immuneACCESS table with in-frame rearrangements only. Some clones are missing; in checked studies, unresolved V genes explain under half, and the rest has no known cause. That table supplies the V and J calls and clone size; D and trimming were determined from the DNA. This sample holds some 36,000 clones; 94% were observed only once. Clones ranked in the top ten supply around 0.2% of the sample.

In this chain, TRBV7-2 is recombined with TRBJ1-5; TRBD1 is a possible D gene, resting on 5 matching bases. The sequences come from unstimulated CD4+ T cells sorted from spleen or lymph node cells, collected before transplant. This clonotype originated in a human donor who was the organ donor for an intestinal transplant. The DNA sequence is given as TGTGCCAGCAGTCAGTCAGGGTCTTATCAGCCCCAGCATTTT. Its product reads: CASSQSGSYQPQHF.